The 6 T cell receptor beta chains listed next were all sequenced from one sample in a study of response to subunit inactivated influenza vaccine. TCRdb reprocessed the RT-PCR reads via MiXCR and lists one record per CDR3 protein. The repertoire holds 630,000 or so distinct CDR3 sequences, with more than 15% as singletons. Source: PBMCs from blood, taken roughly 12 days after vaccination. The source is a man aged 45-65 years who received an inactivated influenza vaccine.

This clonotype was counted between two and nine times. The junction and the germline gene differ at one end; a read error may be behind it. The V gene is TRBV4-3, the J gene TRBJ2-7; 7 nucleotides line up with TRBD1. CDR3 size: 17 residues. Germline V lookup: CDR1 LGHNA, CDR2 YSLEER. The CDR3 sequence is CASSQGSTGTDSSEQYF. The DNA for the CDR3 is TGCGCCAGCAGCCAAGGTTCCACCGGGACAGATTCCTCCGAGCAGTACTTC.

This clonotype was recorded at least ten times. The V and J genes are TRBV4-1 and TRBJ2-7; TRBD1 might be the D (6 bases). This CDR3 has 14 residues. Germline lookup yields CDR1 MGHRA and CDR2 YSYEKL. V was trimmed by 1 base and J by 7 bases, leaving 14 bases between them. The CDR3 sequence is CASSQGAGVLEQYF. The CDR3, as DNA: TGCGCCAGCAGCCAAGGGGCAGGGGTTCTTGAGCAGTACTTC.

This clonotype was seen a handful of times. The gene calls are TRBV5-5 and TRBJ1-6, with D perhaps TRBD1 (5 bases). This CDR3 is built from 15 residues. Germline CDR1 reads SGHKS; CDR2 reads YYEKEE (reference sequence). Trimming stripped 1 base from V and 7 bases from J, with 12 bases between. The CDR3, as DNA: TGTGCCAGCAGCTTGAATCAGGGAAGCAATTCACCCCTCCACTTT. Encoded protein: CASSLNQGSNSPLHF.

This clonotype was counted many times. The gene calls are TRBV20-1 and TRBJ2-1; weak D call: TRBD2 (6 bases). The CDR3 has 16 amino acids. CDR1 DFQATT and CDR2 SNEGSKA come from the germline V gene (reference sequence). V was shortened by 6 bases and J by 2 bases, with 20 bases between the two germline ends. CDR3 sequence: CSASDPAGLTYNEQFF. CDR3 DNA: TGCAGTGCCTCAGATCCGGCGGGACTCACCTACAATGAGCAGTTCTTC.

This clonotype was recorded many times. This chain joins TRBV20-1 and TRBJ1-1; D not certain. This CDR3 is built from 13 residues. Germline-derived CDR1 and CDR2 are DFQATT and SNEGSKA (reference sequence). V lost 1 base and J lost 3, with 9 bases in between. CDR3 DNA: TGCAGTGCTAGAGTAGATTGGGACACTGAAGCTTTCTTT. Its translation is CSARVDWDTEAFF.

There are a few counts of this clonotype. The rearrangement uses TRBV16 and TRBJ1-6; D may be TRBD1 (6 bases). Trimming left V 4 bases short and J 7 bases short, with 11 bases between. The CDR3 runs to 14 residues. Germline CDR1 KGHSY, CDR2 FQNENV. DNA of the CDR3: TGTGCCAGCAGCCTAATCGACAGGAATTCACCCCTCCACTTT. Translation: CASSLIDRNSPLHF.